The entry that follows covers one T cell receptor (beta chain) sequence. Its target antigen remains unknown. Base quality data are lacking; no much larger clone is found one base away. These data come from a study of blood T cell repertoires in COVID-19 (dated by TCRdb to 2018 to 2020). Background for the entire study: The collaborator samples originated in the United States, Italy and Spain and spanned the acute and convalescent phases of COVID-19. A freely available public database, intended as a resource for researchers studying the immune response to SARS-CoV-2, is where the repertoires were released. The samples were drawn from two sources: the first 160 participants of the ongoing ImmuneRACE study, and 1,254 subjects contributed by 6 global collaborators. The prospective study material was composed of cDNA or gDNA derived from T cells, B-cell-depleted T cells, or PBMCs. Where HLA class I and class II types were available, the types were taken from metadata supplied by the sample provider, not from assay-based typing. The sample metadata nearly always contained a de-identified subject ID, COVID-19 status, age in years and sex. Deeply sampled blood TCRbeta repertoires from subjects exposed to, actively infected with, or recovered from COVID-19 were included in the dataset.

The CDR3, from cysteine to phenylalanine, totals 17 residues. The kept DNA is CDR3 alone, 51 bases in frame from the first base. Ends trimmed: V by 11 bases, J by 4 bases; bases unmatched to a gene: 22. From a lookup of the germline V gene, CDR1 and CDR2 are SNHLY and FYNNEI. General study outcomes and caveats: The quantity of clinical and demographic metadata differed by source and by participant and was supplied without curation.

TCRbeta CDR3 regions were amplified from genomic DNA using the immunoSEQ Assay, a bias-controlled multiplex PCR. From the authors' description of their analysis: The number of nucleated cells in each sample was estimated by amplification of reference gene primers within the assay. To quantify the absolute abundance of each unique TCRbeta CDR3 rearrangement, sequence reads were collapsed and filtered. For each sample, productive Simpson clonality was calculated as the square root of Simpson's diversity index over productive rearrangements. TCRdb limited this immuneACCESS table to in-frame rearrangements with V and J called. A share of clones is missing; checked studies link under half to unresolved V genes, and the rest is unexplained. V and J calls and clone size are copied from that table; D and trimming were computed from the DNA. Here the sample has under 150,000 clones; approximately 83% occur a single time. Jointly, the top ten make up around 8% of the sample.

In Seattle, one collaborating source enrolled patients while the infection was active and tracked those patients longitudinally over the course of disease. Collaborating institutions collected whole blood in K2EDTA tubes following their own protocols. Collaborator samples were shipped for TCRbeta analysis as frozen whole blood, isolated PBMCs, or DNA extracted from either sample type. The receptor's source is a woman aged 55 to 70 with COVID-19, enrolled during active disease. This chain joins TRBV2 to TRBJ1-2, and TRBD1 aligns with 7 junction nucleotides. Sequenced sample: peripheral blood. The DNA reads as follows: TGTGCCCGCCAAAATGTTGGTGGGCAGGGGGGAGTCTATGGCTACACCTTC. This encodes CARQNVGGQGGVYGYTF. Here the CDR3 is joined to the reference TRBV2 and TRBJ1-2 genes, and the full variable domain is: EPEVTQTPSHQVTQMGQEVILRCVPISNHLYFYWYRQILGQKVEFLVSFYNNEISEKSEIFDDQFSVERPDGSNFTLKIRSTKLEDSAMYFCARQNVGGQGGVYGYTFGSGTRLTVV.